This T cell receptor beta chain was retrieved from a study of siplizumab effects on memory and regulatory T cells. The CDR3 has 16 amino acids. V lost 6 bases to trimming and J lost 0 bases; unmatched junction nucleotides: 7. CDR1 and CDR2 (germline): MDHEN, SYDVKM. Clones were sequenced by immunoSEQ multiplex PCR, and TCRdb holds only the in-frame ones, with some missing. In the table there are roughly 100,000 clones, approximately 90% of which are singletons. The chain is built from TRBV28 and TRBJ1-5; 8 bases align to TRBD1. The specimen was CD4+ T cells sorted from blood. The TCR sequence derives from a human donor in good health. CDR3: CASRPNQGASNQPQHF. CDR3 nucleotides: TGTGCCAGCAGACCCAACCAGGGGGCTAGCAATCAGCCCCAGCATTTT.